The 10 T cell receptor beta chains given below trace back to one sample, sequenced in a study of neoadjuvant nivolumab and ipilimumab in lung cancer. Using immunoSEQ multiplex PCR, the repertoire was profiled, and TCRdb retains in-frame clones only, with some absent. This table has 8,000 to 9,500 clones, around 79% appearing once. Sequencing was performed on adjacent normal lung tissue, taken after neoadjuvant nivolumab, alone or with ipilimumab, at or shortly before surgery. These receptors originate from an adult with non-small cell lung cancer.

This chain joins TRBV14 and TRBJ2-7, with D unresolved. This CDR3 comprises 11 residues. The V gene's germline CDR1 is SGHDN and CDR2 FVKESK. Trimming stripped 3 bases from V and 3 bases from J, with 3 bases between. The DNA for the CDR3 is TGTGCCAGCAGCCACCTCTACGAGCAGTACTTC. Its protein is CASSHLYEQYF. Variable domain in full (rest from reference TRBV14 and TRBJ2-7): EAGVTQFPSHSVIEKGQTVTLRCDPISGHDNLYWYRRVMGKEIKFLLHFVKESKQDESGMPNNRFLAERTGGTYSTLKVQPAELEDSGVYFCASSHLYEQYFGPGTRLTVT.

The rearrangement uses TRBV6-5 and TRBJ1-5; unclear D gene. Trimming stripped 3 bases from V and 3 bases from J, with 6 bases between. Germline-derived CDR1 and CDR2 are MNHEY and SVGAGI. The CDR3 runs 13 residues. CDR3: CASSYRSNQPQHF. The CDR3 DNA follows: TGTGCCAGCAGTTATAGATCCAATCAGCCCCAGCATTTT.

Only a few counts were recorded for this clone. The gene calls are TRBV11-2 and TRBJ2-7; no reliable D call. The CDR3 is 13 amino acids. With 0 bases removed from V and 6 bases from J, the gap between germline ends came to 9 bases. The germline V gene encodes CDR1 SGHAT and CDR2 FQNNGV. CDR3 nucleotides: TGTGCCAGCAGCTTAGAGGTGGTGGTCGAGCAGTACTTC. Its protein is CASSLEVVVEQYF.

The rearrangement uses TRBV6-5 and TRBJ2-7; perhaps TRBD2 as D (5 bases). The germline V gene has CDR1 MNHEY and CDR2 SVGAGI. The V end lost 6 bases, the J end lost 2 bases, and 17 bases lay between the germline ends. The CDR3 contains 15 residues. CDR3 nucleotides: TGTGCCAGCAGATCCTCGGGGATGACAACCTACGAGCAGTACTTC. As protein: CASRSSGMTTYEQYF.

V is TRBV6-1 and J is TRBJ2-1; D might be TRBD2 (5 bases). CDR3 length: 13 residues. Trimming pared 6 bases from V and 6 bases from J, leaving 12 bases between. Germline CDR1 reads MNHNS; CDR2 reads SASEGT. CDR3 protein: CASSTLSGNEQFF. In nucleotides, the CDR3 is TGTGCCAGCAGCACCTTAAGCGGCAATGAGCAGTTCTTC.

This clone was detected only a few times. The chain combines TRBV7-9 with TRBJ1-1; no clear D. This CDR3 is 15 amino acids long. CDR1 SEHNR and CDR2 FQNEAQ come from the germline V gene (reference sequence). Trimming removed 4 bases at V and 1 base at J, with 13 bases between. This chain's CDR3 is CASSSSETGNTEAFF. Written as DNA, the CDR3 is TGTGCCAGCAGCTCGTCAGAAACGGGGAACACTGAAGCTTTCTTT.

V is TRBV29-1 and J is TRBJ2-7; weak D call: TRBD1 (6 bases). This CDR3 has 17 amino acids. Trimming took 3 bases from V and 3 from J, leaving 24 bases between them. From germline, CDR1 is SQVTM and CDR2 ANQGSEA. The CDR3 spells CSVEILTSRTANYEQYF. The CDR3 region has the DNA TGCAGCGTTGAGATCCTTACCTCCAGGACAGCCAACTACGAGCAGTACTTC.

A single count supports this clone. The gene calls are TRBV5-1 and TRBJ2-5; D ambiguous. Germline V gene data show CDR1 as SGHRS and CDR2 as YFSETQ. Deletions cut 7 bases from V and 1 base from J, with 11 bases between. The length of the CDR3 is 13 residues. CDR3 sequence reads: CASVSRPQETQYF. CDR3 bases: TGCGCCAGCGTCAGTCGGCCCCAAGAGACCCAGTACTTC. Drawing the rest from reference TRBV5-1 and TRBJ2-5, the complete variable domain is KAGVTQTPRYLIKTRGQQVTLSCSPISGHRSVSWYQQTPGQGLQFLFEYFSETQRNKGNFPGRFSGRQFSNSRSEMNVSTLELGDSALYLCASVSRPQETQYFGPGTRLLVL.

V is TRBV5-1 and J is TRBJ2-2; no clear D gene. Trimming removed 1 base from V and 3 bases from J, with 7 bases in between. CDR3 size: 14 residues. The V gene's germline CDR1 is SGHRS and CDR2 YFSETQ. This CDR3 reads CASSLWSDTGELFF. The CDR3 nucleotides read TGCGCCAGCAGCTTGTGGTCAGACACCGGGGAGCTGTTTTTT.

This CDR3 reads CASSPTGDNEQFF. The CDR3 nucleotides read TGTGCCAGCAGCCCGACAGGGGACAATGAGCAGTTCTTC. The chain combines TRBV6-1 with TRBJ2-1, with 8 bases aligning to TRBD1. This CDR3 comprises 13 residues. The germline CDR1 and CDR2 sequences are MNHNS and SASEGT. Germline trimming cut 6 bases from V and 5 bases from J; bases unmatched to any gene: 3.